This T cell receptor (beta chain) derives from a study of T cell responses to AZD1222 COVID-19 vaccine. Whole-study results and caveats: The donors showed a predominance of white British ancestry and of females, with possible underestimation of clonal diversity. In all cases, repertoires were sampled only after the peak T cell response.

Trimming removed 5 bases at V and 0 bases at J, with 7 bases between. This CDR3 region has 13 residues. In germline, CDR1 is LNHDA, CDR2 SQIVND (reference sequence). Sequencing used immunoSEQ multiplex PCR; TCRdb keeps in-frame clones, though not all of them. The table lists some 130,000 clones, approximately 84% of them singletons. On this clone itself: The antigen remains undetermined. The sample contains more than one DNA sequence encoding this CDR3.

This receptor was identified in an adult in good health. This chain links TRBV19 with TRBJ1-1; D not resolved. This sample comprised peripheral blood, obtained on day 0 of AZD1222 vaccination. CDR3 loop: CASSGQMNTEAFF. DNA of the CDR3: TGTGCCAGTAGTGGGCAGATGAACACTGAAGCTTTCTTT. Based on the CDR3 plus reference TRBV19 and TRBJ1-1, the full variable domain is DGGITQSPKYLFRKEGQNVTLSCEQNLNHDAMYWYRQDPGQGLRLIYYSQIVNDFQKGDIAEGYSVSREKKESFPLTVTSAQKNPTAFYLCASSGQMNTEAFFGQGTRLTVV.